Shown below are 30 T cell receptor beta chains from a single sample sequenced in a study of T cell repertoires in cytomegalovirus infection. TCRdb reanalysed the reads using MiXCR and keeps one entry per CDR3 protein. The sample has 200,000 to 300,000 distinct CDR3 sequences, roughly an eighth seen once. Sequencing was carried out using PBMCs. These receptors came from a human donor in good health (CMV status not recorded). Some clones in this sample may be carry-over from other donors' samples.

This clonotype was recorded a few times. CDR3 in amino acids: CSVFWTGNTEAFF. In DNA, the CDR3 is TGCAGCGTATTTTGGACGGGAAACACTGAAGCTTTCTTT. This chain uses TRBV29-1 with TRBJ1-1; no firm D call. V was pared by 6 bases and J by 2 bases, with 13 bases between. CDR1 SQVTM and CDR2 ANQGSEA come from the germline V gene. This CDR3 is 13 amino acids long.

This rearrangement joins TRBV12-3 or TRBV12-4 to TRBJ1-1; TRBD1 aligns across 8 bases. The CDR3 is made up of 13 amino acids. Trimming cost V 3 bases and J 5 bases; bases outside gene matches: 2. The CDR3 nucleotides read TGTGCCAGCAGTTTCGGACAGGGTACTGAAGCTTTCTTT. This codes for CASSFGQGTEAFF.

V gene TRBV5-1 combines with J gene TRBJ2-1, with TRBD2 identical over 8 bases. Germline V gene sequence: CDR1 SGHRS, CDR2 YFSETQ. This CDR3 contains 13 residues. V lost 4 bases to trimming and J lost 6 bases; unmatched junction nucleotides: 3. CDR3 sequence reads: CASSVGLGNEQFF. DNA of the CDR3: TGCGCCAGCAGCGTGGGACTAGGCAATGAGCAGTTCTTC.

This clonotype was detected ten times or more. The chain links TRBV6-4 to TRBJ1-1; 11 bases align to TRBD1. Germline CDR1 MRHNA, CDR2 SNTAGT. CDR3 length: 18 residues. After removal of 6 bases from V and 1 base from J, the junction contained 13 bases not matched to a gene. The CDR3 protein is CASSLGTGGMVANTEAFF. CDR3 nucleotides: TGTGCCAGCAGCCTTGGGACAGGGGGAATGGTGGCGAACACTGAAGCTTTCTTT.

This clonotype was picked up many times. The genes are TRBV7-2 and TRBJ2-3; D remains ambiguous. The germline V gene encodes CDR1 SGHTA and CDR2 FQGNSA. The CDR3 is 15 amino acids. V was clipped by 5 bases and J by 3 bases, with 15 bases between them. For the CDR3, the DNA is TGTGCCAGCAGCCCCCCGACGGACCGAACAGATACGCAGTATTTT. Its protein product is CASSPPTDRTDTQYF.

V gene TRBV7-9 combines with J gene TRBJ1-2; D call uncertain. CDR1 is SEHNR and CDR2 is FQNEAQ in the germline V gene (reference sequence). Trimming cost V 4 bases and J 4 bases, with 10 bases left between them. CDR3 size: 13 residues. CDR3 protein: CASSSRRGYGYTF. The CDR3, as DNA: TGTGCCAGCAGCTCAAGACGGGGCTATGGCTACACCTTC.

The V gene is TRBV29-1, the J gene TRBJ2-2; no firm D call. The CDR3 runs 15 residues. V was shortened by 4 bases and J by 0 bases, with 12 bases between the two germline ends. Germline-derived CDR1 and CDR2 are SQVTM and ANQGSEA. DNA of the CDR3: TGCAGCGTTGTGCTGGGGATTTCGAACACCGGGGAGCTGTTTTTT. Protein sequence: CSVVLGISNTGELFF.

This clonotype was seen a handful of times. J is TRBJ2-1 and V is TRBV2, with TRBD2 matching over 11 bases. With V trimmed by 5 bases and J by 5 bases, 8 bases remained unmatched. This CDR3 comprises 16 residues. Germline loops: CDR1 SNHLY, CDR2 FYNNEI. The chain's CDR3 is CASSHRTSGQNNEQFF. The CDR3 DNA follows: TGTGCCAGCAGTCATCGGACTAGCGGGCAGAACAATGAGCAGTTCTTC.

The CDR3 DNA is TGCAGTGCTAGACTAGGGGTCGGCTATAATTCACCCCTCCACTTT. It translates to CSARLGVGYNSPLHF. The chain combines TRBV20-1 with TRBJ1-6; TRBD1 might be the D (5 bases). V gave up 2 bases and J gave up 3 bases, with 11 bases separating them. The germline CDR1 and CDR2 sequences are DFQATT and SNEGSKA (reference sequence). The CDR3 spans 15 residues.

The V gene is TRBV20-1, the J gene TRBJ1-2; 8 bases line up with TRBD1. V shed 1 base, J shed 3 bases, and the junction held 1 base outside the gene matches. Germline CDR1 is DFQATT and CDR2 is SNEGSKA (reference sequence). The CDR3 totals 13 residues. CDR3 DNA sequence: TGCAGTGCTAGAGGACAGGGGCACTATGGCTACACCTTC. Translating gives CSARGQGHYGYTF.

This clonotype appeared many times. V is TRBV11-3 and J is TRBJ2-7, with a weak D call TRBD1 (6 bases). The V gene's germline CDR1 is SGHNT and CDR2 YENEEA. V lost 1 base, J lost 4 bases, and 14 bases lay in between. The CDR3 extends over 15 amino acids. This CDR3 is CASSLGRDTSYEQYF. CDR3 in DNA: TGTGCCAGCAGCTTAGGAAGGGACACAAGTTACGAGCAGTACTTC.

The sample holds many counts of this clonotype. The rearrangement links TRBV7-9 to TRBJ1-1; 9 nucleotides agree with TRBD1. Germline-derived CDR1 and CDR2 are SEHNR and FQNEAQ (reference sequence). Trimming at V came to 5 bases and at J to 1 base, leaving 5 bases not matched to a gene. The CDR3 is 15 residues long. The CDR3 loop is CASSPGTGRNTEAFF. The CDR3 DNA follows: TGTGCCAGCAGCCCGGGGACAGGGAGGAACACTGAAGCTTTCTTT.

This clonotype showed up many times. The chain combines TRBV12-3 or TRBV12-4 with TRBJ2-7, with 7 nucleotides matching TRBD1. The trim removed 6 bases at V and 12 bases at J, leaving 17 bases unmatched. There are 14 residues in the CDR3. The CDR3 is CASSRPGQSPQPYF. The DNA for the CDR3 is TGTGCCAGCAGCCGTCCGGGACAGAGCCCGCAACCGTACTTC.

For this clonotype: Given a much more abundant clone one base away, this may be a read error. This sequence joins TRBV7-3 and TRBJ2-1; 14 bases agree with TRBD2. CDR1 and CDR2 (germline): SGHTA, FQGTGA. The CDR3 loop spans 18 amino acids. CDR3 protein: CGSSSLGGLAGVVNEQFF. The CDR3 DNA follows: TGTGGCAGCAGCTCCCTAGGGGGACTAGCGGGAGTCGTGAATGAGCAGTTCTTC.

This clonotype was recorded many times. The genes are TRBV28 and TRBJ1-4, with TRBD1 identical over 9 bases. The CDR3 consists of 15 residues. Per the germline V gene, CDR1 is MDHEN and CDR2 is SYDVKM. The junction had 7 bases not matched to a gene; V was cut back by 5 bases and J by 6 bases. The CDR3 protein is CASSVLQGAYEKLFF. In DNA form, the CDR3 reads TGTGCCAGCAGTGTCTTACAGGGGGCGTATGAAAAACTGTTTTTT.

This CDR3 reads CASSELQGADTQYF. The CDR3 bases are TGTGCCAGCAGTGAACTGCAGGGGGCAGATACGCAGTATTTT. The V call is TRBV2, the J call TRBJ2-3; 7 bases are shared with TRBD1. CDR1 and CDR2 (germline): SNHLY, FYNNEI. The CDR3 length is 14 residues. With 2 bases clipped from V and 4 bases from J, the junction kept 3 bases outside the gene matches.

This clonotype was recorded many times. This rearrangement joins TRBV28 to TRBJ2-1, with 9 bases lining up with TRBD2. Trimming took 5 bases from V and 7 from J; bases not matched to a gene: 15. Germline values: CDR1 MDHEN, CDR2 SYDVKM. The CDR3 has 17 amino acids. The CDR3 DNA is TGTGCCAGCAGTACCCGGGGTAGCGGGAGCACTAGGAATGAGCAGTTCTTC. Translation: CASSTRGSGSTRNEQFF.

This clonotype occurred many times. The chain has TRBV29-1 and TRBJ2-3, with unresolved D. Trimming left V 8 bases short and J 5 bases short, with 11 bases between. CDR1 SQVTM and CDR2 ANQGSEA come from the germline V gene. CDR3 length equals 11 residues. Written as DNA, the CDR3 is TGCAGCTCCGGGCCCCTAGATACGCAGTATTTT. This gives the protein CSSGPLDTQYF.

This sequence joins TRBV3-1 and TRBJ2-1; D is uncertain. V dropped 4 bases and J dropped 11 bases, with 12 bases sitting between them. This CDR3 spans 12 amino acids. Germline V gives CDR1 LGHDT, CDR2 YNNKEL (reference sequence). CDR3 sequence: CASSRDNRQQFF. CDR3 nucleotide sequence: TGTGCCAGCAGCCGAGATAACCGACAGCAGTTCTTC.

This chain connects TRBV19 to TRBJ1-2; D perhaps matches TRBD1 (5 bases). V gave up 0 bases and J gave up 2 bases, with 16 bases separating them. The CDR3 runs 17 residues. The germline gives CDR1 LNHDA, CDR2 SQIVND (reference sequence). The chain's CDR3 is CASSIEAVRGRNYGYTF. Here the CDR3 DNA reads TGTGCCAGTAGTATAGAGGCGGTGAGGGGTCGGAACTATGGCTACACCTTC.

J is TRBJ2-1 and V is TRBV19; 9 bases are shared with TRBD2. J gave up 10 bases and V 4 bases, and 8 bases lay outside the gene matches. The CDR3 runs to 14 residues. The V gene's germline CDR1 is LNHDA and CDR2 SQIVND (reference sequence). The CDR3 bases are TGTGCCAGTAGTACCTTAGCGGGAGCCGAGGAGCAGTTCTTC. It translates to CASSTLAGAEEQFF.

This clonotype was counted only a few times. The chain uses TRBV29-1 and TRBJ2-6; the match to TRBD1 covers 10 bases. The CDR3 spans 17 residues. V gave up 2 bases and J gave up 2 bases; unmatched junction bases: 6. Germline loops: CDR1 SQVTM, CDR2 ANQGSEA. CDR3 protein: CSVEPGQGLAGANVLTF. The CDR3, as DNA: TGCAGCGTTGAACCGGGACAGGGGCTGGCTGGGGCCAACGTCCTGACTTTC. The variable domain in full, with the rest retrieved from reference TRBV29-1 and TRBJ2-6, is SAVISQKPSRDICQRGTSLTIQCQVDSQVTMMFWYRQQPGQSLTLIATANQGSEATYESGFVIDKFPISRPNLTFSTLTVSNMSPEDSSIYLCSVEPGQGLAGANVLTFGAGSRLTVL.

The V call is TRBV2, the J call TRBJ1-1, with 8 bases aligning to TRBD1. CDR1 and CDR2 (germline): SNHLY, FYNNEI. J lost 7 bases, V lost 6 bases, and 10 bases had no gene match. This CDR3 has 14 amino acids. The CDR3 loop reads CASRTGEDRIEAFF. CDR3 DNA: TGTGCCAGCAGGACAGGGGAGGACCGTATTGAAGCTTTCTTT.

In its sample, this clonotype was seen many times. The chain is built from TRBV28 and TRBJ1-5; D might be TRBD1 (6 bases). This CDR3 spans 12 amino acids. Trimming left V 11 bases short and J 4 bases short, with 12 bases between. The germline CDR1 and CDR2 sequences are MDHEN and SYDVKM. In nucleotides, the CDR3 is TGTGCCGGTAGGACAGCAAATCAGCCCCAGCATTTT. Translated: CAGRTANQPQHF.

The rearrangement joins TRBV19 to TRBJ1-3; tentative D call: TRBD1 (5 bases). The CDR3 runs 14 residues. Trimming removed 8 bases from V and 2 bases from J, with 13 bases in between. Germline CDR1 and CDR2: LNHDA and SQIVND (reference sequence). The CDR3: CASCEGTAGNTIYF. CDR3 DNA: TGTGCCAGTTGTGAAGGGACGGCTGGAAACACCATATATTTT.

About this clonotype itself: At one end, the junction sequence differs from germline, possibly due to a read error. This chain connects TRBV19 to TRBJ1-5; D is unclear. The germline CDR1 and CDR2 sequences are LNHDA and SQIVND (reference sequence). The CDR3 runs 12 residues. The CDR3 region has the DNA TGTGCCAGTAGTATGGCTCATCAGCCCCAGCAGTTT. Translated, it gives CASSMAHQPQQF.

V usage is TRBV6-4 and J usage is TRBJ2-1; 9 positions match TRBD2. V shed 6 bases and J 6 bases; nucleotides not matched to a gene: 6. CDR1 is MRHNA and CDR2 is SNTAGT in the germline V gene. CDR3 length: 14 amino acids. For the CDR3, the DNA is TGTGCCAGCAGCCTTAGCGGGAGTGGCAATGAGCAGTTCTTC. As protein: CASSLSGSGNEQFF.

The J gene is TRBJ2-5, the V gene TRBV6-2 or TRBV6-3; D is ambiguous. This CDR3 is built from 14 residues. The V gene lost 5 bases and the J gene lost 1 base, with 11 bases spanning the gap. Germline V gives CDR1 MNHEY, CDR2 SVGEGT. CDR3 nucleotides: TGTGCCAGCAGTCCCAGAAGGACCCAAGAGACCCAGTACTTC. Encoded protein: CASSPRRTQETQYF.

As for this clonotype: This may arise from a read error, as a much more abundant clone is one base away. The chain uses TRBV28 and TRBJ2-2, with D perhaps matching TRBD1 (5 bases). Trimming removed 6 bases at V and 3 bases at J, with 11 bases between. The germline CDR1 and CDR2 sequences are MDHEN and SYDVKM. The length of the CDR3 is 14 residues. The CDR3 coding sequence is TGTGCCAGCAGCCCTGACAGTGACACCGGGGAGCTGTTTTTT. Encoded protein: CASSPDSDTGELFF.

This clonotype was recorded at least ten times. This chain connects TRBV11-2 to TRBJ2-5, with TRBD2 as a possible D gene (6 bases). Trimming pared 3 bases from V and 1 base from J, leaving 15 bases between. This CDR3 has 16 residues. Germline values: CDR1 SGHAT, CDR2 FQNNGV. For the CDR3, the DNA is TGTGCCAGCAGCTTGGAGGGACGGACTACCCAAGAGACCCAGTACTTC. This codes for CASSLEGRTTQETQYF.